This T cell receptor (beta chain) was captured in a study of cytomegalovirus exposure and HLA in healthy donors. Study-wide findings and caveats: As confirmed in vitro, three CMV-associated chains were specific for CMV antigens.

The PCR used 60 Vbeta and 13 Jbeta primers. The repertoire was sequenced with immunoSEQ multiplex PCR; TCRdb's copy has only in-frame clones and lacks some. The sample holds about 130,000 clones, approximately 83% seen once. Germline CDR1 MNHNS, CDR2 SASEGT. This CDR3 contains 15 residues. After removal of 6 bases from V and 4 bases from J, the junction contained 8 bases not matched to a gene. Points on this clone: What it binds is unknown.

The specimen was PBMCs. This clonotype was sampled from a girl aged 2 to 10 in good health and CMV-seronegative. This rearrangement joins TRBV6-1 to TRBJ1-5; 8 nucleotides align to TRBD1. CDR3 in DNA: TGTGCCAGCAGCCCAGCCCGGACAGGGAATCAGCCCCAGCATTTT. Its protein is CASSPARTGNQPQHF.